The 25 T cell receptor beta chains in this list originate from one sample, sequenced in a study of human T cells and chemical hapten exposure (dated by TCRdb to about 2021). In the paper's terms, the time point label means: patch test 2, 6 weeks after DPC sensitization. The treatment or condition label on this specimen signifies: therapeutic diphenylcyclopropenone sensitization with weekly scalp DPC. Receptor amplification or capture employed RACE. The sequencer listed for this sample is NextSeq 500. TCRdb reanalyzed the raw reads on its own, using fastp at Q25 for trimming and MiXCR for clone calling, and kept in-frame beta chains. Rows merge per CDR3 protein into single entries with the most common DNA and genes. Here the sample has around 130,000 distinct CDR3 sequences; approximately 10% occur a single time. The ten largest clones add up to 1.3% to 1.5% of the sample. The specimen comprised whole blood, sampled in connection with sensitization to the hapten diphenylcyclopropenone (DPC). The receptors stem from a woman between 45 and 60 years old with alopecia areata. Some clones in this sample may be carry-over from other donors' samples.

The genes are TRBV18 and TRBJ2-7; D not resolved. The V gene's germline CDR1 is KGHSH and CDR2 LQKENI. The V end lost 6 bases, the J end lost 1 base, and 19 bases lay between the germline ends. The CDR3 loop spans 16 amino acids. The CDR3, as DNA: TGTGCCAGCTCTCCTATGGCCTTGGGTATATCCTACGAGCAGTACTTC. Its translation: CASSPMALGISYEQYF.

This clonotype has a handful of counts. V and J are TRBV7-3 and TRBJ2-3; the D is unclear. V was pared by 5 bases and J by 8 bases, with 14 bases between. CDR3 length: 13 amino acids. CDR1 SGHTA and CDR2 FQGTGA come from the germline V gene. This chain's CDR3 is CASSQLTGLTQYF. CDR3 bases: TGTGCCAGCAGCCAGCTCACCGGTCTTACGCAGTATTTT.

This clonotype came up many times. The chain has TRBV7-2 and TRBJ2-1; 14 bases map to TRBD2. Germline CDR1 reads SGHTA; CDR2 reads FQGNSA. The CDR3 has 15 residues. V lost 5 bases and J lost 10; bases outside the gene matches: 7. CDR3: CASSLGLAGAREQFF. CDR3 coding DNA: TGTGCCAGCAGCCTGGGACTAGCGGGAGCGAGGGAGCAGTTCTTC.

V gene TRBV25-1 combines with J gene TRBJ1-5, with D maybe TRBD1 (5 bases). This CDR3 is 14 amino acids long. Germline V gene lookup returns CDR1 MGHDK and CDR2 SYGVNS. The V gene lost 1 base and the J gene lost 5 bases, with 9 bases spanning the gap. DNA for the CDR3: TGTGCCAGCAGTGAATGGGGCCGGGATCAGCCCCAGCATTTT. Translated: CASSEWGRDQPQHF. The full variable domain, with the rest looked up from reference TRBV25-1 and TRBJ1-5, is EADIYQTPRYLVIGTGKKITLECSQTMGHDKMYWYQQDPGMELHLIHYSYGVNSTEKGDLSSESTVSRIRTEHFPLTLESARPSHTSQYLCASSEWGRDQPQHFGDGTRLSIL.

The chain uses TRBV30 and TRBJ2-1; 9 bases are shared with TRBD2. After removal of 2 bases from V and 0 bases from J, the junction contained 2 bases not matched to a gene. The CDR3 is 15 amino acids. Germline CDR1 is GTSNPN and CDR2 is SVGIG (reference sequence). Here the CDR3 reads CAWSPGLASYNEQFF. CDR3 nucleotides: TGTGCCTGGAGTCCGGGACTAGCCTCCTACAATGAGCAGTTCTTC.

The chain uses TRBV14 and TRBJ2-3; 7 bases align to TRBD2. Trimming cost V 0 bases and J 6 bases; bases outside gene matches: 9. This CDR3 contains 16 residues. The germline V gene has CDR1 SGHDN and CDR2 FVKESK. CDR3 protein: CASSQDQGGSEDTQYF. In DNA, the CDR3 is TGTGCCAGCAGCCAAGATCAGGGCGGGAGCGAGGATACGCAGTATTTT.

As for this clonotype: Just one base apart from a much larger clone, this may be a read error. The V gene is TRBV5-1, the J gene TRBJ2-5; D is possibly TRBD2 (5 bases). This CDR3 is built from 14 residues. From germline, CDR1 is SGHRS and CDR2 YFSETQ. The CDR3 coding sequence is TGCACCAGCAGCTTGGCGGGTGTTGGGGAGACCCAGTACTTC. It is translated as CTSSLAGVGETQYF.

V and J are TRBV14 and TRBJ2-1, with 14 bases matching TRBD2. Trimming took 3 bases from V and 11 from J; bases not matched to a gene: 18. Looked up from germline, CDR1 is SGHDN and CDR2 is FVKESK. The CDR3 consists of 19 residues. The CDR3 coding sequence is TGTGCCAGCAGCCAGGGACTAGCGGGAGTTGAAATGCGGGTCAGAAAGCAGTTCTTC. This sequence encodes CASSQGLAGVEMRVRKQFF.

The table lists this clonotype with many counts. The chain combines TRBV7-6 with TRBJ1-1, with TRBD1 as a possible D gene (6 bases). The CDR3 has 14 residues. Deletions cut 1 base from V and 5 bases from J, with 11 bases between. CDR1 and CDR2 (germline): SGHVS, FNYEAQ. The CDR3 protein is CASSLEGVITEAFF. For the CDR3, the DNA is TGTGCCAGCAGCTTAGAGGGGGTTATAACTGAAGCTTTCTTT.

The sample holds a few counts of this clonotype. The gene calls are TRBV10-3 and TRBJ2-5; 10 bases align to TRBD1. V lost 10 bases to trimming and J lost 5 bases; unmatched junction nucleotides: 7. The CDR3 is 13 residues long. The germline V gene encodes CDR1 ENHRY and CDR2 SYGVKD. The CDR3 coding sequence is TGTGCCACAGGACAGGGGGTATTCGAGACCCAGTACTTC. Translating gives CATGQGVFETQYF.

This clonotype has more than one count but fewer than ten. The chain combines TRBV9 with TRBJ2-1; 10 positions agree with TRBD2. The CDR3 runs to 18 residues. The germline gives CDR1 SGDLS, CDR2 YYNGEE. Unmatched junction bases numbered 7, after V lost 0 bases and J lost 1 base. CDR3 coding DNA: TGTGCCAGCAGCGTAGGCGGTAGCGGGAGGCTTTCCTACAATGAGCAGTTCTTC. It encodes CASSVGGSGRLSYNEQFF.

Only a few counts were recorded for this clonotype. The V call is TRBV2, the J call TRBJ1-1; no reliable D call. The CDR3 runs to 13 residues. Germline assignment: CDR1 SNHLY and CDR2 FYNNEI. Trimming pared 0 bases from V and 7 bases from J, leaving 9 bases between. CDR3 bases: TGTGCCAGCAGTGAAGCACCAGAGGGTGAAGCTTTCTTT. It yields the protein CASSEAPEGEAFF.

CDR3 nucleotides: TGTGCCAGCAGTTTCTCTAGGGGACCCTACGAGCAGTACTTC. Its protein product is CASSFSRGPYEQYF. The chain joins TRBV6-6 to TRBJ2-7; possibly TRBD1 or TRBD2 for D (5 bases each). Looked up from germline, CDR1 is MNHNY and CDR2 is SVGAGI (reference sequence). This CDR3 region has 14 residues. The V end was cut by 4 bases, the J end by 2 bases, with 12 bases between.

This clonotype has only a few counts. The chain has TRBV28 and TRBJ1-3; possibly TRBD1 for D (5 bases). V lost 5 bases and J lost 3, with 14 bases in between. The V gene's germline CDR1 is MDHEN and CDR2 SYDVKM. The CDR3 extends over 15 amino acids. The DNA for the CDR3 is TGTGCCAGCAGTATCAACGTCGGGGGTGGAAACACCATATATTTT. It yields the protein CASSINVGGGNTIYF. Full variable domain (remainder filled in from reference TRBV28 and TRBJ1-3): DVKVTQSSRYLVKRTGEKVFLECVQDMDHENMFWYRQDPGLGLRLIYFSYDVKMKEKGDIPEGYSVSREKKERFSLILESASTNQTSMYLCASSINVGGGNTIYFGEGSWLTVV.

The table lists this clonotype with a few counts. The V gene is TRBV7-2, the J gene TRBJ2-7, with TRBD2 identical over 9 bases. V was pared by 5 bases and J by 0 bases, with 5 bases of the junction left unmatched. CDR1 and CDR2 from the germline V gene are SGHTA and FQGNSA. The CDR3 consists of 15 residues. The chain's CDR3 is CASSLGLAFSYEQYF. The CDR3 region has the DNA TGTGCCAGCAGCCTGGGACTAGCCTTCTCCTACGAGCAGTACTTC.

J is TRBJ2-2 and V is TRBV6-5; unclear D gene. The CDR3 covers 14 residues. CDR1 and CDR2 (germline): MNHEY, SVGAGI. With 7 bases removed from V and 1 base from J, the gap between germline ends came to 10 bases. As DNA, the CDR3 is TGTGCCAGCAAGTCCGGCAGGAACACCGGGGAGCTGTTTTTT. Encoded protein: CASKSGRNTGELFF.

As to this clonotype: Given the absence of the conserved phenylalanine or tryptophan at the CDR3 end, a read error is likely. The gene calls are TRBV27 and TRBJ1-1; 8 bases line up with TRBD1. In germline, CDR1 is MNHEY, CDR2 SMNVEV (reference sequence). The CDR3 has 14 residues. Unmatched junction bases numbered 4, after V lost 3 bases and J lost 4 bases. The CDR3 region is CASSFSGGSTEAFS. CDR3 DNA: TGTGCCAGCAGTTTCTCAGGGGGCTCCACTGAAGCTTTCTCT.

V usage is TRBV12-3 or TRBV12-4 and J usage is TRBJ2-2; D is possibly TRBD2 (6 bases). The CDR3 spans 13 residues. V was shortened by 5 bases and J by 10 bases, with 14 bases between the two germline ends. The CDR3 region has the DNA TGTGCCAGCAGTCCGCGGGACTCCCTGGAGCTGTTTTTT. This gives the protein CASSPRDSLELFF.

The chain couples TRBV29-1 to TRBJ2-7; 7 bases are a match to TRBD2. Germline V gene data show CDR1 as SQVTM and CDR2 as ANQGSEA. V trimming: 6 bases; J trimming: 4 bases; junction bases outside the gene matches: 12. This CDR3 is 14 amino acids long. CDR3 nucleotides: TGCAGCGTAGATCGGGGCGGGAGTAAGTACGAGCAGTACTTC. Encoded protein: CSVDRGGSKYEQYF.

This clonotype showed up just a few times. The V gene is TRBV11-2, the J gene TRBJ2-1; TRBD2 agrees at 11 bases. The CDR3 totals 15 residues. Trimming took 5 bases from V and 9 from J; bases not matched to a gene: 9. Germline CDR1 SGHAT, CDR2 FQNNGV. As DNA, the CDR3 is TGTGCCAGCAGCAAACTAGCGGGAGTAACCGCTGAGCAGTTCTTC. It is translated as CASSKLAGVTAEQFF.

This clonotype was seen many times. This CDR3 is CASSLGGYSNQPQHF. CDR3 coding DNA: TGTGCCAGCAGTTTAGGAGGTTATAGCAATCAGCCCCAGCATTTT. The chain links TRBV28 to TRBJ1-5; D gene ambiguous. The CDR3 spans 15 residues. Trimming left V 2 bases short and J 0 bases short, with 8 bases between. The germline V gene has CDR1 MDHEN and CDR2 SYDVKM. Variable domain in full (rest from reference TRBV28 and TRBJ1-5): DVKVTQSSRYLVKRTGEKVFLECVQDMDHENMFWYRQDPGLGLRLIYFSYDVKMKEKGDIPEGYSVSREKKERFSLILESASTNQTSMYLCASSLGGYSNQPQHFGDGTRLSIL.

In its sample, this clonotype was seen a few times. The CDR3 reads CASSIGRWGTDTQYF. For the CDR3, the DNA is TGTGCCAGCAGCATAGGGCGCTGGGGCACAGATACGCAGTATTTT. J is TRBJ2-3 and V is TRBV5-4, with no clear D. Trimming cost V 4 bases and J 1 base, with 13 bases left between them. The CDR3 consists of 15 residues. Germline V gene data show CDR1 as SGHNT and CDR2 as YYREEE (reference sequence).

The CDR3 nucleotides read TGCGCCAGCAGCTTGGTGGCGCTGGGAGTCTCTGGGGCCAACGTCCTGACTTTC. This translates into CASSLVALGVSGANVLTF. V gene TRBV5-1 combines with J gene TRBJ2-6, with D perhaps matching TRBD2 (5 bases). Germline V gene sequence: CDR1 SGHRS, CDR2 YFSETQ. V lost 0 bases and J 0 bases, leaving 13 bases between the germline ends. CDR3 length: 18 amino acids. The full variable domain, its missing parts supplied by reference TRBV5-1 and TRBJ2-6, is KAGVTQTPRYLIKTRGQQVTLSCSPISGHRSVSWYQQTPGQGLQFLFEYFSETQRNKGNFPGRFSGRQFSNSRSEMNVSTLELGDSALYLCASSLVALGVSGANVLTFGAGSRLTVL.

This clonotype was seen many times. V and J are TRBV5-5 and TRBJ2-3; TRBD2 agrees at 13 bases. This CDR3 is built from 15 residues. Germline-derived CDR1 and CDR2 are SGHKS and YYEKEE (reference sequence). The V gene end was trimmed by 4 bases and the J gene end by 5 bases; junction bases not matched to a gene: 4. CDR3 DNA: TGTGCCAGCAGCCCAGGACTAGCGGGAGTAGATACGCAGTATTTT. Amino acids: CASSPGLAGVDTQYF.

The chain is built from TRBV20-1 and TRBJ2-6; TRBD1 is a possible D gene (6 bases). The length of the CDR3 is 15 residues. Germline CDR1 is DFQATT and CDR2 is SNEGSKA (reference sequence). The V and J ends lost 2 bases and 4 bases respectively, with 12 bases between them. The CDR3 DNA reads TGCAGTGCTAGACCTACAGGGTTCGGGGCCAACGTCCTGACTTTC. It translates to CSARPTGFGANVLTF.